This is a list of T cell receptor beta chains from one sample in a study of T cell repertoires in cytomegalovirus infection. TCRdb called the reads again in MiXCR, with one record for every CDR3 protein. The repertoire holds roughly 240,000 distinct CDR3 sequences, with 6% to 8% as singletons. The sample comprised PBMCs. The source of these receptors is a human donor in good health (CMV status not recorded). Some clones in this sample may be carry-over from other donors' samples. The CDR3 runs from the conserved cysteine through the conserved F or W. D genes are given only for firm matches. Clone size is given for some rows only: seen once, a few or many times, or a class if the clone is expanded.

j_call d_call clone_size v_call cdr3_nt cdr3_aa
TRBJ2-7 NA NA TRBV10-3 TGTGCCACCAGAGGGACACTCGAGCAGTACTTC CATRGTLEQYF
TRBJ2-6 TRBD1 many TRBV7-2 TGTGCCAGCAGGCGGGACAGGCGGCCTGGGGCCAACGTCCTGACTTTC CASRRDRRPGANVLTF
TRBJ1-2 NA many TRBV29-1 TGCAGCGTTCGTACCCCCCAGGGTAACTATGGCTACACCTTC CSVRTPQGNYGYTF
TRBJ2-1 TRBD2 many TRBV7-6 TGTGCCAGCAGCTTAGCGGGTAGCGGGGGCTCCTACAATGAGCAGTTCTTC CASSLAGSGGSYNEQFF
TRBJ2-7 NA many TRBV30 TGTGCCTGGTCCACTTATGGGCCGGTGCCACCGAGGGAGCAGTACTTC CAWSTYGPVPPREQYF
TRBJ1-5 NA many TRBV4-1 TGCGCCAGCAGCCAAGAGGGCCAATCAGATCAGCCCCAGCATTTT CASSQEGQSDQPQHF
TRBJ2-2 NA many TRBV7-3 TGTGCCAGCGCCACTGGGGGGTTGAACACCGGGGAGCTGTTTTTT CASATGGLNTGELFF
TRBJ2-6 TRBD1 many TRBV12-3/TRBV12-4 TGTGCCAGCAGTTCCGAGGGACAGGGACATCGATCTGGGGCCAACGTCCTGACTTTC CASSSEGQGHRSGANVLTF
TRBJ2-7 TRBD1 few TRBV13 TGTGCCAGCAGCTCTCCCGGGACAGCCTCCGCCGAGCAGTACTTC CASSSPGTASAEQYF
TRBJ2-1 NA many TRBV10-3 TGTGCCATCAGTGAGTCGGGCGGAGATTACAATGAGCAGTTCTTC CAISESGGDYNEQFF
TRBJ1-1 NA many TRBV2 TGTGCCAGCAGTCCCCGGACAACCAACACTGAAGCTTTCTTT CASSPRTTNTEAFF
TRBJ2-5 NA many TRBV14 TGTGCCAGCAGCCAAGATTTCGTCGGGGGCGGGGAGACCCAGTACTTC CASSQDFVGGGETQYF
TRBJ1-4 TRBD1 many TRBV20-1 TGCAGTGCTAGAGATTCGGGACAGGGTAATGAAAAACTGTTTTTT CSARDSGQGNEKLFF
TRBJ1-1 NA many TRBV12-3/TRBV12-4 TGTGCCAGCAGTGACAACCCGACAGGTCGGAACACTGAAGCTTTCTTT CASSDNPTGRNTEAFF
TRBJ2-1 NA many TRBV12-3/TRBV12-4 TGTGCCAGCAGGATTCGCACGGGGGGCCGAGACGGGGAGCAGTTCTTC CASRIRTGGRDGEQFF
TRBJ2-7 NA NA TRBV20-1 TGCAGTGCTAGTCCTACCTACGAGCAGTACTTC CSASPTYEQYF
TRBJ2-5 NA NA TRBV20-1 TGCAGTGCTAGAGCGCGGCAGGGGAGGGGAGAGACCCAGTACTTC CSARARQGRGETQYF
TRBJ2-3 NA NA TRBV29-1 TGCAGCGTTGAAGCGGCGCGGCTAGCTTTGGATACGCAGTATTTT CSVEAARLALDTQYF
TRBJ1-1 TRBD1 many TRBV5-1 TGCGCCAGCAGCTTTACAGGGGATGACACTGAAGCTTTCTTT CASSFTGDDTEAFF
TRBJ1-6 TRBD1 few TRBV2 TGTGCCAGCAGCCTGACAGGGCAACGGTATAATTCACCCCTCCACTTT CASSLTGQRYNSPLHF
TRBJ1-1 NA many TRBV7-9 TGTGCCAGCAGCTTTGGGCTGATGAACACTGAAGCTTTCTTT CASSFGLMNTEAFF
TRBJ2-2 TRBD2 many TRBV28 TGTGCCAGCAGCCCGACTAGCGGGGGGGTACGAAATACCGGGGAGCTGTTTTTT CASSPTSGGVRNTGELFF
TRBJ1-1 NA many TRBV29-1 TGCAGCGCTGGGCAACTTGGCGCGAATCGACACACTGAAGCTTTCTTT CSAGQLGANRHTEAFF
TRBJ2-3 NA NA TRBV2 TGTGCCAGCAGTGAACAACAGTATTTT CASSEQQYF
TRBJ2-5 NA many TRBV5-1 TGCGCCAGCAGCTTCAGCGGCATCCCGGGAGAGACCCAGTACTTC CASSFSGIPGETQYF
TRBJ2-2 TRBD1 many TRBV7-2 TGTGCCAGCAGCGGACAGGCCGCGAACACCGGGGAGCTGTTTTTT CASSGQAANTGELFF
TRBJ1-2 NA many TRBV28 TGTGCCAGCAGTTTAAGCGGGTCAGGGTTTTTACATGGCTACACCTTC CASSLSGSGFLHGYTF
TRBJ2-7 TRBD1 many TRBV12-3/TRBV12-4 TGTGCCAGCAGTTTGGGCGCTCCGGGACAGGGGTACGAGCAGTACTTC CASSLGAPGQGYEQYF
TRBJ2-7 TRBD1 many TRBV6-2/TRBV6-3 TGTGCCAGCAGTAGCCCCGGGACAGTGACATCCTACGAGCAGTACTTC CASSSPGTVTSYEQYF
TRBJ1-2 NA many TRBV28 TGTGCCAGCAGCCGGGACGCCACCCACTATGGCTACACCTTC CASSRDATHYGYTF
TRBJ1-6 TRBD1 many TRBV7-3 TGTGCCAGCAGCGAATCTTCCGGGACAGTAATTGGTTCACCCCTCCACTTT CASSESSGTVIGSPLHF
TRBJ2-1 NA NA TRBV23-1 TGCGCCAGCAGTCAATCGGAGAATGAGCAGTTCTTC CASSQSENEQFF
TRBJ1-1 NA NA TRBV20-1 TGCAGTGCTAGAACGCCTGGGGGGACGGGCGCTTTCTTT CSARTPGGTGAFF
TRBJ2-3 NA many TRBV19 TGTGCCAGTAGTATAGTCGGGGGTAGCACAGATACGCAGTATTTT CASSIVGGSTDTQYF
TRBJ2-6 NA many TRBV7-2 TGTGCCAGCAGCTTAGGCCGGACAGGGGCCAACGTCCTGACTTTC CASSLGRTGANVLTF
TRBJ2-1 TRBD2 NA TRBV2 TGTGCCAGCGGTGGTAGCGGGGGACGTGGATGGCATGAGCAGTTCTTC CASGGSGGRGWHEQFF
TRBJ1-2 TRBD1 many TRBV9 TGTGCCAGCAGCGCCCAGCGAGGGGGCGCTGATGGCTACACCTTC CASSAQRGGADGYTF